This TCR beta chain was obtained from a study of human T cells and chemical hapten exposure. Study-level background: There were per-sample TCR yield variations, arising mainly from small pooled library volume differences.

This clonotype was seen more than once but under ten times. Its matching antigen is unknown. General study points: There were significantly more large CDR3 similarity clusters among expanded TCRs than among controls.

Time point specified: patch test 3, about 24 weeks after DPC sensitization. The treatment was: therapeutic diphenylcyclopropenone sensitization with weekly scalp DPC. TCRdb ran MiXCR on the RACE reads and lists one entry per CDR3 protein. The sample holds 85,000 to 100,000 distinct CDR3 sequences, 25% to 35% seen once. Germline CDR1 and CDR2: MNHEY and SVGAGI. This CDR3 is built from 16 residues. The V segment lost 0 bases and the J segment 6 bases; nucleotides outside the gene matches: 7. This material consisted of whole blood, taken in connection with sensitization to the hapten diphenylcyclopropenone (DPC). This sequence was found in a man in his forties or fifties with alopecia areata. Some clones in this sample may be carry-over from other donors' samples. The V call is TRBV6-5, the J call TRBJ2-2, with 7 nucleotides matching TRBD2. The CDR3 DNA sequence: TGTGCCAGCAGTTACTCGGGCGGGAGACTGGCCGGGGAGCTGTTTTTT. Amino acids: CASSYSGGRLAGELFF.